This TCR beta chain stems from a study of T cell repertoires in cytomegalovirus infection. This clonotype showed up just a few times. Germline CDR1 is MNHEY and CDR2 is SVGAGI. The V end lost 6 bases, the J end lost 0 bases, and 9 bases lay between the germline ends. This CDR3 spans 13 amino acids. From the reads, TCRdb called clonotypes with MiXCR, one entry per CDR3 protein. The data contain some 230,000 distinct CDR3 sequences, roughly 22% of them singletons. What was sequenced was CD8+ T cells from PBMCs. The V gene is TRBV6-5, the J gene TRBJ2-7, with D hard to call. This receptor was taken from a human donor in good health (CMV status not recorded). Some clones in this sample may be carry-over from other donors' samples. The CDR3 coding sequence is TGTGCCAGCAGCCGAATAAACTCCTACGAGCAGTACTTC. This codes for CASSRINSYEQYF.